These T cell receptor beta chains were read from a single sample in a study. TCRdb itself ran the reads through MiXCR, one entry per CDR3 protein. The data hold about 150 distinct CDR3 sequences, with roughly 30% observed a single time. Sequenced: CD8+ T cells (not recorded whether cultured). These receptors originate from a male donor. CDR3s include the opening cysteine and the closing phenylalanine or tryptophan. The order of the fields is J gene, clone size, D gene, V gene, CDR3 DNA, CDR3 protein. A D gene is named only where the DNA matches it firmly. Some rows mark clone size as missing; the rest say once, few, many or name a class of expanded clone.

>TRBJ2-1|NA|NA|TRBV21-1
TGCGCCATGGGGGAGGAGCAGTTCTTC
CAMGEEQFF
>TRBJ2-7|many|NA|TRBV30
TGTGCCTGGAGTGTAGGGAGCTACGAGCAGTACTTC
CAWSVGSYEQYF
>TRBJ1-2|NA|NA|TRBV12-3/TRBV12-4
TGTGCTTCCTGGGCGTACTATGGCTACACCTTC
CASWAYYGYTF
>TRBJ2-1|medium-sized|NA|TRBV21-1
TGTGCCATGGGGGGGGAGCAGTTCTTC
CAMGGEQFF
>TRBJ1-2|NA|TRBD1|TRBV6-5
TGTGCCAGCAGCCCTACAACAGGGGCCCCTACCTATGGCTACACCTTC
CASSPTTGAPTYGYTF
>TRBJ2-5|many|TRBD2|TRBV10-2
TGCGCCAGCAGCTCCGGGACTAGCGGGGGAGAGACCCAGTACTTC
CASSSGTSGGETQYF
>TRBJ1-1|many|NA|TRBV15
TGTGCCACCAGCAGAGATCGAGCTTTCTTT
CATSRDRAFF
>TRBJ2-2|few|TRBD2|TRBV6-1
TGTGCCAGCACCGCTAGCGGGGGCGACACCGGGGAGCTGTTTTTT
CASTASGGDTGELFF
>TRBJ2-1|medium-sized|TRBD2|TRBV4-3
TGCGCCAGCGGGCGGGGACTAGCGGGGGAGTTCTACAATGAGCAGTTCTTC
CASGRGLAGEFYNEQFF
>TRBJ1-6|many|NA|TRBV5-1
TGCGCCAGCAGCTTTTCCCGAAATTCACCCCTCCACTTT
CASSFSRNSPLHF
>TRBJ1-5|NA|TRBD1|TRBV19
TGTGCCAGCGGTATCCTTGATGTCTCCTGGACAGGGAGCAATCAGCCCCAGCTTTTT
CASGILDVSWTGSNQPQLF
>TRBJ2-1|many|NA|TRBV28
TGTGCCAGCTCCTACAATGAGCAGTTCTTC
CASSYNEQFF
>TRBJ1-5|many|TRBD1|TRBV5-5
TGTGCCAGCAGGTCCGGACAGGGCAATCAGCCCCAGCATTTT
CASRSGQGNQPQHF
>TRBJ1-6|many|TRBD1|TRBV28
TGTGCCAGCAGTTCCGACAGGGGAGGTTCACCCCTCCACTTT
CASSSDRGGSPLHF